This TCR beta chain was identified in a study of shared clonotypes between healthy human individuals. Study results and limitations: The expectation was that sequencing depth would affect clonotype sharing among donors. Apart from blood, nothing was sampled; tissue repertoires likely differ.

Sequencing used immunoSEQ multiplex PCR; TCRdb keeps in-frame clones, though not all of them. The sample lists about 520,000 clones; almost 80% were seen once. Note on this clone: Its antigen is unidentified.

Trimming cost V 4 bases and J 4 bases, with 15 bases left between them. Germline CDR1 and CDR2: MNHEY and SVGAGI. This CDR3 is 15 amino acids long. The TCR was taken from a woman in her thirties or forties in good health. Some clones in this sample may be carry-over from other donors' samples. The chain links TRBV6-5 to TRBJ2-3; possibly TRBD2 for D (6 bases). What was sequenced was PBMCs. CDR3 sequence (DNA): TGTGCCAGCAGTTTGGGACTGGTAGGGGCAGATACGCAGTATTTT. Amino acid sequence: CASSLGLVGADTQYF.